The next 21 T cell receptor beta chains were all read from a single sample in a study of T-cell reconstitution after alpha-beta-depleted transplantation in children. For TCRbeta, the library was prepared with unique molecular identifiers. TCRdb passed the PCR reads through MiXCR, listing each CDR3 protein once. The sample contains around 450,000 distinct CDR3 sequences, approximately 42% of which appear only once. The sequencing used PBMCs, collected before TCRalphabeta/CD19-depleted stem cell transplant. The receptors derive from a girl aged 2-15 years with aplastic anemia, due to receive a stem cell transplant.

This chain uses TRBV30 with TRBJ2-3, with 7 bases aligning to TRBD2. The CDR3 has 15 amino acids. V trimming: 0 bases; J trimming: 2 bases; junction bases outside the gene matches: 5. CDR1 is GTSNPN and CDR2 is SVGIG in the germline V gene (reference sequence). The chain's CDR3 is CAWSVFSGPTDTQYF. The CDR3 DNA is TGTGCCTGGAGTGTATTTAGCGGGCCCACAGATACGCAGTATTTT.

CDR3 sequence reads: CSAYRVGETQYF. As DNA, the CDR3 is TGCAGTGCGTACAGGGTCGGAGAGACCCAGTACTTC. This chain joins TRBV20-1 and TRBJ2-5; D is perhaps TRBD1 (6 bases). Germline V gene sequence: CDR1 DFQATT, CDR2 SNEGSKA (reference sequence). Trimming took 6 bases from V and 4 from J, leaving 12 bases between them. The length of the CDR3 is 12 residues.

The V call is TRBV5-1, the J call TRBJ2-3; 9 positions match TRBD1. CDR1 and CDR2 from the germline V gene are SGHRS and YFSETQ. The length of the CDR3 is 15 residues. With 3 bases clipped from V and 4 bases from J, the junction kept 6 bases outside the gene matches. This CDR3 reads CASSYGQGRADTQYF. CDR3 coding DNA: TGCGCCAGCAGCTACGGACAGGGGAGGGCAGATACGCAGTATTTT.

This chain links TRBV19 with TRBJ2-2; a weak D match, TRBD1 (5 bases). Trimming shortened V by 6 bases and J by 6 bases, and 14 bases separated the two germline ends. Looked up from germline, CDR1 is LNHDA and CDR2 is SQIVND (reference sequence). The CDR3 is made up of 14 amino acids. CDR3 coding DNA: TGTGCCAGTAGCCGTCCAGGGTACGCCGGGGAGCTGTTTTTT. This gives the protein CASSRPGYAGELFF.

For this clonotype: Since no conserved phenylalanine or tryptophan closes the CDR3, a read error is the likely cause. The CDR3 DNA reads as TGTGCCAGCAGCTTTTGGGACAGCGAAGCTTTCCTT. This encodes CASSFWDSEAFL. The chain is built from TRBV5-4 and TRBJ1-1; 7 bases align to TRBD1. This CDR3 has 12 amino acids. Germline V gives CDR1 SGHNT, CDR2 YYREEE (reference sequence). The V segment lost 2 bases and the J segment 8 bases; nucleotides outside the gene matches: 3.

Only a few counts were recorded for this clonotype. CDR3 sequence reads: CASSSYLVNTGELFF. DNA for the CDR3: TGTGCCAGCAGCTCTTACCTGGTAAACACCGGGGAGCTGTTTTTT. The chain uses TRBV28 and TRBJ2-2; D remains ambiguous. Germline values: CDR1 MDHEN, CDR2 SYDVKM. The CDR3 extends over 15 amino acids. The V and J ends lost 6 bases and 2 bases respectively, with 13 bases between them.

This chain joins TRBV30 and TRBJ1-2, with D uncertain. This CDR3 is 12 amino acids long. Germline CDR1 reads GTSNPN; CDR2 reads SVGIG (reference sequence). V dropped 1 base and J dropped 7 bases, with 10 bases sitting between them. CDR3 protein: CAWSGSASGYTF. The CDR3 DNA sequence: TGTGCCTGGAGTGGTTCAGCAAGTGGCTACACCTTC.

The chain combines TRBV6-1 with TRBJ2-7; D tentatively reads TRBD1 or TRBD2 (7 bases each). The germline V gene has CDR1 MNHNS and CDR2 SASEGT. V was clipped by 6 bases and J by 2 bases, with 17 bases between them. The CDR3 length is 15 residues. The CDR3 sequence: CASSNSQGGTYEQYF. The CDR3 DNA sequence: TGTGCCAGCAGCAACAGTCAGGGGGGGACCTACGAGCAGTACTTC.

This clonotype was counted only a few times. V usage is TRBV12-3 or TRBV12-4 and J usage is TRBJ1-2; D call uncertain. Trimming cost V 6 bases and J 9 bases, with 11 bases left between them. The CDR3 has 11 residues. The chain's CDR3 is CASSPGVRYTF. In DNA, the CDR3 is TGTGCCAGCAGCCCAGGAGTGCGCTACACCTTC.

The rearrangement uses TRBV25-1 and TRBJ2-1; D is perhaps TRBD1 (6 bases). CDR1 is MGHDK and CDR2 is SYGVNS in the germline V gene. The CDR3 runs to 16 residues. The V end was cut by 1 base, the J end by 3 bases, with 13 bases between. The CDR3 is CASSEWGQGDYNEQFF. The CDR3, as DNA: TGTGCCAGCAGTGAATGGGGGCAGGGAGACTACAATGAGCAGTTCTTC. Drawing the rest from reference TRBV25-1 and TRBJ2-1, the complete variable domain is EADIYQTPRYLVIGTGKKITLECSQTMGHDKMYWYQQDPGMELHLIHYSYGVNSTEKGDLSSESTVSRIRTEHFPLTLESARPSHTSQYLCASSEWGQGDYNEQFFGPGTRLTVL.

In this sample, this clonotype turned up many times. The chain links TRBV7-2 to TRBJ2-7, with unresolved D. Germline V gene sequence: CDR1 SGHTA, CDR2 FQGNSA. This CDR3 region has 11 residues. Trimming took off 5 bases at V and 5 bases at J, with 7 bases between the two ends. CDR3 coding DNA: TGTGCCAGCAGCCCCCTTAACGAGCAGTACTTC. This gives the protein CASSPLNEQYF.

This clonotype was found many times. Written as DNA, the CDR3 is TGTGCCAGCAGCCCCGTGACTAGCGGCTACAATGAGCAGTTCTTC. Protein product: CASSPVTSGYNEQFF. This chain joins TRBV2 and TRBJ2-1; 9 bases line up with TRBD2. V was pared by 6 bases and J by 3 bases, with 6 bases of the junction left unmatched. There are 15 residues in the CDR3. CDR1 is SNHLY, CDR2 FYNNEI, per germline.

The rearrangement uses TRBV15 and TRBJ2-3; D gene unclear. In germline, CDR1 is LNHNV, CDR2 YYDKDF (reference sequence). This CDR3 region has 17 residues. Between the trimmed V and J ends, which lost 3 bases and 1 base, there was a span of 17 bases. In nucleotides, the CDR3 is TGTGCCACCAGCAGGGAGTCCCGACGTCGGGGCACAGATACGCAGTATTTT. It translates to CATSRESRRRGTDTQYF.

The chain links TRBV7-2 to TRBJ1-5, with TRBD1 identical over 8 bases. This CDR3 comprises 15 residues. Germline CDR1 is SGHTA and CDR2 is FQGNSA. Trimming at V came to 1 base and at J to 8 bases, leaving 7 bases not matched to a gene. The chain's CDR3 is CASSLVRTGKEPQHF. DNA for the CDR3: TGTGCCAGCAGCTTAGTAAGGACAGGGAAGGAGCCCCAGCATTTT.

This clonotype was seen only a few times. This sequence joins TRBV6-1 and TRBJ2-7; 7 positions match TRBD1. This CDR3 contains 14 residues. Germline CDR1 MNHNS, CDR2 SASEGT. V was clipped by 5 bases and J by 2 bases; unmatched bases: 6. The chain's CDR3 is CASSRDTGAYEQYF. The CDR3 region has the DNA TGTGCCAGCAGTCGGGACACAGGGGCCTACGAGCAGTACTTC.

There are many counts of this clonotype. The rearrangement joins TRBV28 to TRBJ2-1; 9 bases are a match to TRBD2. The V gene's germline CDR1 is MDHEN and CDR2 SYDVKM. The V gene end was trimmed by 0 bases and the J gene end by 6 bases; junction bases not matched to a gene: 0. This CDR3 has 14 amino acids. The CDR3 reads CASSLWRGGNEQFF. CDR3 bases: TGTGCCAGCAGTTTATGGCGGGGGGGCAATGAGCAGTTCTTC.

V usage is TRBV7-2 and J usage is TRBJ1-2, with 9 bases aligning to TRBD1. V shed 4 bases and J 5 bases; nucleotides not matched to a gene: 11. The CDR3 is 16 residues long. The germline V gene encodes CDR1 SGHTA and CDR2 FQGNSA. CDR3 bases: TGTGCCAGCAGCTCCACCCCCTGGACAGGGGAATATGGCTACACCTTC. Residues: CASSSTPWTGEYGYTF.

The CDR3 sequence: CSARDYIRASNYEQYF. CDR3 coding DNA: TGCAGTGCTAGAGATTATATTCGGGCTTCAAACTACGAGCAGTACTTC. The chain couples TRBV20-1 to TRBJ2-7; D ambiguous. The CDR3 runs 16 residues. Germline CDR1 and CDR2: DFQATT and SNEGSKA (reference sequence). Trimming shortened V by 0 bases and J by 3 bases, and 18 bases separated the two germline ends.

The CDR3 loop is CASSYGFYVSYEQYF. The CDR3 DNA reads TGTGCCAGCAGTTACGGTTTCTACGTCTCCTACGAGCAGTACTTC. This chain connects TRBV6-5 to TRBJ2-7; D is unresolved. The CDR3 totals 15 residues. Germline values: CDR1 MNHEY, CDR2 SVGAGI. Deletions cut 2 bases from V and 0 bases from J, with 11 bases between.

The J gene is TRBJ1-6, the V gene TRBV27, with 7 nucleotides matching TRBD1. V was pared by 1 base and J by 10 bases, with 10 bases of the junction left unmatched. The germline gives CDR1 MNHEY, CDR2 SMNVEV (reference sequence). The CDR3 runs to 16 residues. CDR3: CASSLWPDRVGSPLHF. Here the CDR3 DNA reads TGTGCCAGCAGTTTATGGCCTGACAGGGTCGGATCACCCCTCCACTTT.

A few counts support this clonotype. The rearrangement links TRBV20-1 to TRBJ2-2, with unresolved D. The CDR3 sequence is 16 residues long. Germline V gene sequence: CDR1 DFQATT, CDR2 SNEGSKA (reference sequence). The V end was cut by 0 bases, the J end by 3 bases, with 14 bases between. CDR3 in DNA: TGCAGTGCTAGAGATCAAAGGAGCCGATACACCGGGGAGCTGTTTTTT. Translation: CSARDQRSRYTGELFF.